This T cell receptor beta chain was captured in a study of Ad26.COV2.S vaccination and SARS-CoV-2 variants. The wider study: Enrollment placed the donor in the COV1001 Ad26.COV2.S trial arm.

The data were produced by immunoSEQ multiplex PCR, yet TCRdb's version contains in-frame clones alone and is incomplete. Counted here are 510,000 or so clones, around 90% occurring once; the ten biggest clones make up roughly 13%. Stated treatment: some 20 received Ad26.COV2.S at low or high dose, single or two shots; several received placebo; per-sample allocation not given. Sampling occurred on day 63 after the first vaccine or placebo injection. Adults aged 18-55 years in Boston included the donor. Trimming left V 2 bases short and J 2 bases short, with 6 bases between. The CDR3 is 13 residues long. Looked up from germline, CDR1 is MNHEY and CDR2 is SVGAGI. This clone is a singleton in its sample. Its antigen remains unidentified. Study-wide results and limits: Using TCR breadth and depth analyses may have led to underestimated total T cell responses.

J is TRBJ1-1 and V is TRBV6-5; D is unclear. Sample: peripheral blood, taken in a trial of Ad26.COV2.S vaccine versus placebo. The sequence was collected from a person between 18 and 59 years old who received the Ad26.COV2.S COVID-19 vaccine or a placebo. The CDR3 nucleotides read TGTGCCAGCAGTTACGAGCTAAACACTGAAGCTTTCTTT. Encoded protein: CASSYELNTEAFF.